The rows below give T cell receptor beta chains drawn from one sample of a study of regulatory T cells in long-lasting Graves disease. A single record per CDR3 protein comes from TCRdb applying MiXCR to the multiplex PCR reads. The table lists approximately 540,000 distinct CDR3 sequences, approximately 12% of them singletons, with 8.9% in the top ten. The same data also contributed to another study, on T cells in Graves' hyperthyroidism and ophthalmopathy.

The sequencing used peripheral blood mononuclear cells (PBMCs), collected at new diagnosis, from a patient treated with antithyroid drugs. These TCRs come from a woman aged 30 to 39 with Graves disease. The conserved cysteine and the conserved F or W are not part of the CDR3 here. Not all rows give a size; the values are once, few, many and, for expanded clones, a class.

CDR3aa: ASSDPPIYGYT
v_gene: TRBV6-1
abundance: many

CDR3aa: ASRPLPEAYEQY
v_gene: TRBV4-1
abundance: NA

CDR3aa: ASADWDRTLGLF
v_gene: TRBV7-6
abundance: NA

CDR3aa: ASSVGGTPGNTIY
v_gene: TRBV9
abundance: many

CDR3aa: ASSFNTGVETQY
v_gene: TRBV13
abundance: many

CDR3aa: ASSYGASGNEQF
v_gene: TRBV6-9
abundance: many

CDR3aa: ASSARGGLMNTEAF
v_gene: TRBV9
abundance: NA

CDR3aa: SARESAGANVLT
v_gene: TRBV20-1
abundance: many

CDR3aa: SAKPTSGLGQY
v_gene: TRBV20-1
abundance: NA

CDR3aa: SARGGGAQETQY
v_gene: TRBV20-1
abundance: many

CDR3aa: ASSPGTSGAGEQY
v_gene: TRBV19
abundance: many

CDR3aa: ASSRGGVYPDTQY
v_gene: TRBV12-3/TRBV12-4
abundance: NA

CDR3aa: ASSLGEAYEQY
v_gene: TRBV11-3
abundance: many

CDR3aa: ASVASGRTGELF
v_gene: TRBV5-1
abundance: few

CDR3aa: ASSTDRGDYEQY
v_gene: TRBV6-2/TRBV6-3
abundance: many

CDR3aa: AASGRARRYNEQF
v_gene: TRBV28
abundance: many

CDR3aa: ASRTGFQETQY
v_gene: TRBV2
abundance: many

CDR3aa: ASTQTRQGEAF
v_gene: TRBV10-2
abundance: many

CDR3aa: ASSIPGSGANVLT
v_gene: TRBV19
abundance: NA

CDR3aa: ASSHSIFASGTGELF
v_gene: TRBV4-1
abundance: many

CDR3aa: ATSRGRTSGTDTQY
v_gene: TRBV24-1
abundance: few

CDR3aa: ATSRASTGELF
v_gene: TRBV15
abundance: few

CDR3aa: AISPLAGEGEQY
v_gene: TRBV10-3
abundance: many

CDR3aa: ASSPTPGLAYNEQF
v_gene: TRBV5-6
abundance: NA

CDR3aa: ATSREGQGISGYT
v_gene: TRBV15
abundance: many